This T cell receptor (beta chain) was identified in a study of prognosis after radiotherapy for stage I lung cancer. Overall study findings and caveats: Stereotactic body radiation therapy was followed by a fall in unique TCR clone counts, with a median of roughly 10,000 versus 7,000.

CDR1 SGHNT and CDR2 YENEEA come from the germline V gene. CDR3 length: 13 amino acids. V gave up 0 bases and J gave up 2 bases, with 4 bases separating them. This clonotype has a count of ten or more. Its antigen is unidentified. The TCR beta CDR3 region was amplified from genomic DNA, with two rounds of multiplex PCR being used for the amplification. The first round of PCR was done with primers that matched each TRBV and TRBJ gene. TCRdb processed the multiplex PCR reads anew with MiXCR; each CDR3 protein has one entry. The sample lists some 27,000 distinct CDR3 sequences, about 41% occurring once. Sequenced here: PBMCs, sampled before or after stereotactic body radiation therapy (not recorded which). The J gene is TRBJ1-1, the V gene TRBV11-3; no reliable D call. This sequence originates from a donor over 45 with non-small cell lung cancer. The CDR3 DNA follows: TGTGCCAGCAGCTTAGAGCGAAACACTGAAGCTTTCTTT. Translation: CASSLERNTEAFF.